Presented here are 32 T cell receptor beta chains from one specimen sequenced in a study of T cells of healthy individuals. A single record per CDR3 protein comes from TCRdb applying MiXCR to the 5' RACE reads. The sample holds 75,000 to 95,000 distinct CDR3 sequences, approximately 5.4% seen once. The receptors were gathered from a female donor in good health.

This clonotype was seen at least ten times. This chain links TRBV12-3 or TRBV12-4 with TRBJ1-2; the D is unclear. V lost 2 bases, J lost 6 bases, and 13 bases lay in between. This CDR3 comprises 14 residues. CDR3 in DNA: TGTGCCAGCAGTTTAACCCGGAATCGAGATGGCTACACCTTC. Its protein product is CASSLTRNRDGYTF.

This clonotype was seen ten or more times. CDR3 bases: TGTGCCAGCAGACGGACTAGCGGGATGAGGTACAATGAGCAGTTCTTC. It translates to CASRRTSGMRYNEQFF. V is TRBV2 and J is TRBJ2-1, with 12 nucleotides matching TRBD2. This CDR3 is built from 16 residues. V was clipped by 6 bases and J by 4 bases; unmatched bases: 7. Per germline, CDR1 SNHLY and CDR2 FYNNEI.

Ten or more counts support this clonotype. CDR3 sequence (DNA): TGTGCCAGCAGCCCTTCCTCGGCGCTAAGGATAGATACGCAGTATTTT. Translated, it gives CASSPSSALRIDTQYF. The chain employs TRBV28 and TRBJ2-3; D is uncertain. V lost 6 bases and J 5 bases, leaving 21 bases between the germline ends. The CDR3 length is 16 residues. The germline V gene has CDR1 MDHEN and CDR2 SYDVKM.

This clonotype was counted at least ten times. The rearrangement uses TRBV2 and TRBJ2-3; tentatively, D is TRBD2 (6 bases). Germline CDR1 SNHLY, CDR2 FYNNEI. This CDR3 region has 18 residues. V lost 2 bases, J lost 3 bases, and 21 bases lay in between. The CDR3 protein is CASSEWGAGQVGTDTQYF. CDR3 bases: TGTGCCAGCAGTGAATGGGGCGCGGGGCAAGTCGGGACAGATACGCAGTATTTT.

This clonotype has only a few counts. This chain uses TRBV18 with TRBJ2-5; no clear D. Germline CDR1 KGHSH, CDR2 LQKENI. CDR3 length: 14 amino acids. V was clipped by 3 bases and J by 5 bases, with 13 bases between them. The DNA of the CDR3 is TGTGCCAGCTCACCCCAGACCCTTTTCGAGACCCAGTACTTC. Its protein is CASSPQTLFETQYF. The full variable domain, with the rest looked up from reference TRBV18 and TRBJ2-5, is NAGVMQNPRHLVRRRGQEARLRCSPMKGHSHVYWYRQLPEEGLKFMVYLQKENIIDESGMPKERFSAEFPKEGPSILRIQQVVRGDSAAYFCASSPQTLFETQYFGPGTRLLVL.

The chain couples TRBV6-1 to TRBJ1-1, with D maybe TRBD1 (5 bases). Germline CDR1 MNHNS, CDR2 SASEGT. The CDR3 extends over 15 amino acids. With 6 bases removed from V and 4 bases from J, the gap between germline ends came to 18 bases. For the CDR3, the DNA is TGTGCCAGCAGCGCCGCGTCCCTGGGGCGCACTGAAGCTTTCTTT. Amino acid sequence: CASSAASLGRTEAFF.

In the case of this clonotype: Just one base apart from a much larger clone, this may be a read error. The chain links TRBV11-2 to TRBJ2-7; the match to TRBD2 covers 7 bases. Trimming took 5 bases from V and 3 from J; bases not matched to a gene: 10. The CDR3 length is 15 residues. Germline V CDR1 and CDR2: SGHAT, FQNNGV. CDR3 sequence: CASSPSWGGIYEQYF. CDR3 DNA: TGTGCCAGCAGCCCTTCTTGGGGGGGAATCTACGAGCAGTACTTC.

This clonotype has a count of ten or more. The V call is TRBV7-2, the J call TRBJ2-1; the D is unclear. CDR3 length: 12 residues. Trimming left V 5 bases short and J 2 bases short, with 4 bases between. Germline lookup yields CDR1 SGHTA and CDR2 FQGNSA. CDR3 DNA: TGTGCCAGCAGCCTAACCTACAATGAGCAGTTCTTC. It encodes CASSLTYNEQFF.

The table lists this clonotype with many counts. The genes are TRBV6-2 or TRBV6-3 and TRBJ2-6; 7 positions match TRBD1. The J segment lost 0 bases and the V segment lost 6 bases, leaving 2 bases of the junction unmatched. CDR1 and CDR2 (germline): MNHEY, SVGEGT. This CDR3 has 15 amino acids. For the CDR3, the DNA is TGTGCCAGCAGGGGACAGCTCTCTGGGGCCAACGTCCTGACTTTC. This translates into CASRGQLSGANVLTF.

This clonotype showed up many times. V usage is TRBV6-5 and J usage is TRBJ2-5; D tentatively reads TRBD1 or TRBD2 (5 bases each). The CDR3 contains 13 residues. Germline-derived CDR1 and CDR2 are MNHEY and SVGAGI. With 6 bases removed from V and 1 base from J, the gap between germline ends came to 9 bases. As DNA, the CDR3 is TGTGCCAGCAGCCGGGACGGCCAAGAGACCCAGTACTTC. Translation: CASSRDGQETQYF.

In this sample, this clonotype turned up a few times. The chain uses TRBV5-1 and TRBJ2-1; TRBD2 is a possible D gene (6 bases). Germline V lookup: CDR1 SGHRS, CDR2 YFSETQ. The CDR3 extends over 15 amino acids. The V gene lost 0 bases and the J gene lost 4 bases, with 11 bases spanning the gap. The CDR3 loop reads CASSLDGSRYNEQFF. For the CDR3, the DNA is TGCGCCAGCAGCTTGGACGGGAGTAGATACAATGAGCAGTTCTTC.

This clonotype was counted only a few times. The chain couples TRBV6-2 or TRBV6-3 to TRBJ1-6, with D perhaps TRBD1 (5 bases). This CDR3 is 14 amino acids long. Germline V CDR1 and CDR2: MNHEY, SVGEGT. Trimming left V 4 bases short and J 5 bases short, with 9 bases between. In DNA, the CDR3 is TGTGCCAGCAGTTTCGGACACAATAATTCACCCCTCCACTTT. Translating it yields CASSFGHNNSPLHF.

This clonotype came up many times. The chain combines TRBV29-1 with TRBJ1-2, with a weak D call TRBD1 (6 bases). In germline, CDR1 is SQVTM, CDR2 ANQGSEA. This CDR3 region has 13 residues. With 3 bases removed from V and 2 bases from J, the gap between germline ends came to 10 bases. The CDR3, as DNA: TGCAGCGTTGAGGACAGTGGGAACTATGGCTACACCTTC. Amino acids: CSVEDSGNYGYTF.

There are many counts of this clonotype. The rearrangement joins TRBV3-1 to TRBJ1-5; D is uncertain. Germline-derived CDR1 and CDR2 are LGHDT and YNNKEL (reference sequence). CDR3 length equals 15 residues. Trimming removed 4 bases at V and 2 bases at J, with 12 bases between. CDR3 sequence: CASSPGFSGNQPQHF. Here the CDR3 DNA reads TGTGCCAGCAGCCCCGGGTTCTCAGGCAATCAGCCCCAGCATTTT.

This chain joins TRBV24-1 and TRBJ1-4; no definite D call. Germline CDR1 is KGHDR and CDR2 is SFDVKD. V was pared by 6 bases and J by 0 bases, with 7 bases between. The CDR3 covers 14 residues. The CDR3 reads CATSSGTTNEKLFF. CDR3 coding DNA: TGTGCCACCAGTTCCGGGACAACTAATGAAAAACTGTTTTTT.

This clonotype showed up many times. V is TRBV27 and J is TRBJ1-1; 7 positions agree with TRBD1. V trimming: 1 base; J trimming: 5 bases; junction bases outside the gene matches: 1. This CDR3 region has 13 residues. Germline values: CDR1 MNHEY, CDR2 SMNVEV (reference sequence). The CDR3 region is CASSLFRGTEAFF. The CDR3 DNA is TGTGCCAGCAGTTTATTCAGGGGGACTGAAGCTTTCTTT.

This clonotype has ten or more counts. The chain employs TRBV20-1 and TRBJ1-4; D is uncertain. CDR1 and CDR2 from the germline V gene are DFQATT and SNEGSKA (reference sequence). This CDR3 has 17 amino acids. V was clipped by 3 bases and J by 0 bases, with 17 bases between them. The CDR3 nucleotides are TGCAGTGCTAGTCGGGGATCATCGTTTGCAACTAATGAAAAACTGTTTTTT. Translation gives CSASRGSSFATNEKLFF.

CDR3 nucleotide sequence: TGTGCCTGGGGACAACCCTACGAGCAGTACTTC. Protein sequence: CAWGQPYEQYF. This chain uses TRBV30 with TRBJ2-7; tentative D call: TRBD1 (5 bases). Germline assignment: CDR1 GTSNPN and CDR2 SVGIG (reference sequence). With 5 bases removed from V and 2 bases from J, the gap between germline ends came to 7 bases. The CDR3 contains 11 residues.

This clonotype has only a few counts. The chain links TRBV7-2 to TRBJ1-1; 8 bases align to TRBD1. The CDR3 is made up of 15 amino acids. The J segment lost 3 bases and the V segment lost 3 bases, leaving 6 bases of the junction unmatched. In germline, CDR1 is SGHTA, CDR2 FQGNSA. CDR3 residues: CASSFMDREDTEAFF. CDR3 in DNA: TGTGCCAGCAGCTTCATGGACAGGGAGGACACTGAAGCTTTCTTT.

The chain carries TRBV2 and TRBJ2-5, with 7 bases fitting TRBD2. The germline gives CDR1 SNHLY, CDR2 FYNNEI. The CDR3 spans 15 residues. The V and J ends lost 7 bases and 5 bases, in that order; junction bases with no gene match: 13. In DNA, the CDR3 is TGTGCCAGCAAGCGGGACTTCCGGAGTTCGGAGACCCAGTACTTC. This encodes CASKRDFRSSETQYF. Full variable domain (outside the CDR3, taken from reference TRBV2 and TRBJ2-5): EPEVTQTPSHQVTQMGQEVILRCVPISNHLYFYWYRQILGQKVEFLVSFYNNEISEKSEIFDDQFSVERPDGSNFTLKIRSTKLEDSAMYFCASKRDFRSSETQYFGPGTRLLVL.

This clonotype was counted ten times or more. The chain employs TRBV24-1 and TRBJ1-1, with TRBD1 matching over 9 bases. Trimming cost V 6 bases and J 1 base; bases outside gene matches: 20. The CDR3 loop spans 20 amino acids. Germline CDR1 KGHDR, CDR2 SFDVKD. This chain's CDR3 is CATSSTFNRDRAQKNTEAFF. The CDR3 DNA reads TGTGCCACCAGTTCAACCTTCAACCGGGACAGGGCTCAGAAGAACACTGAAGCTTTCTTT.

The gene calls are TRBV18 and TRBJ1-1; D remains unclear. This CDR3 has 12 amino acids. The V end lost 3 bases, the J end lost 5 bases, and 7 bases lay between the germline ends. Per the germline V gene, CDR1 is KGHSH and CDR2 is LQKENI. The CDR3 DNA sequence: TGTGCCAGCTCACCCCTCCATACTGAAGCTTTCTTT. Translation gives CASSPLHTEAFF.

This chain connects TRBV29-1 to TRBJ2-1, with TRBD2 matching 11 bases. Germline CDR1 and CDR2: SQVTM and ANQGSEA. Trimming cost V 6 bases and J 3 bases; bases outside gene matches: 10. This CDR3 has 16 residues. The CDR3 DNA follows: TGCAGCGTGGAATTAGCGGGAGGGAGCTTCTACAATGAGCAGTTCTTC. Its translation: CSVELAGGSFYNEQFF.

The table lists this clonotype with a few counts. The chain couples TRBV20-1 to TRBJ1-6; D gene uncertain. This CDR3 is built from 13 residues. The ends were cut back, 7 bases at V and 8 bases at J, with 15 bases in the middle. Germline-derived CDR1 and CDR2 are DFQATT and SNEGSKA (reference sequence). The CDR3 sequence is CSGLNKRDSPLHF. The DNA of the CDR3 is TGCAGTGGACTGAACAAACGGGATTCACCCCTCCACTTT.

This clonotype was observed many times. The rearrangement links TRBV4-2 to TRBJ2-3; TRBD2 matches at 8 bases. With 1 base clipped from V and 0 bases from J, the junction kept 9 bases outside the gene matches. The germline V gene encodes CDR1 LGHNA and CDR2 YNFKEQ. This CDR3 comprises 18 residues. The CDR3 bases are TGTGCCAGCAGCCAAGTCATCAAGCGGGAGACTAGCACAGATACGCAGTATTTT. Translation gives CASSQVIKRETSTDTQYF.

The chain combines TRBV7-2 with TRBJ1-2; no clear D gene. The V gene's germline CDR1 is SGHTA and CDR2 FQGNSA. Trimming stripped 4 bases from V and 7 bases from J, with 19 bases between. This CDR3 has 15 amino acids. The CDR3 region is CASSSTTGLDVGYTF. The CDR3 coding sequence is TGTGCCAGCAGCTCGACGACCGGGCTTGATGTTGGCTACACCTTC.

With regard to this clonotype: Just one base apart from a much larger clone, this may be a read error. The conserved closing phenylalanine or tryptophan is absent in this CDR3, likely reflecting a read error. This chain's CDR3 is CASSYLQNTEAFL. The CDR3 DNA sequence: TGTGCCAGCAGTTACCTCCAGAACACTGAAGCTTTCCTT. V gene TRBV6-2 or TRBV6-3 combines with J gene TRBJ1-1; unclear D gene. The germline V gene encodes CDR1 MNHEY and CDR2 SVGEGT. This CDR3 contains 13 residues. Deletions cut 2 bases from V and 1 base from J, with 5 bases between.

This clonotype was seen a handful of times. The CDR3 bases are TGTGCCAGCAGCTCCATAGCGGGAGGACCGGGTAAGCAGTTCTTC. Amino acid sequence: CASSSIAGGPGKQFF. J is TRBJ2-1 and V is TRBV11-2, with 10 bases fitting TRBD2. The CDR3 covers 15 residues. The germline CDR1 and CDR2 sequences are SGHAT and FQNNGV. V shed 4 bases and J 11 bases; nucleotides not matched to a gene: 11.

This chain joins TRBV6-5 and TRBJ2-7; 14 nucleotides line up with TRBD2. Germline V gives CDR1 MNHEY, CDR2 SVGAGI. The J segment lost 3 bases and the V segment lost 0 bases, leaving 4 bases of the junction unmatched. The CDR3 is 17 amino acids. This CDR3 is CASSYSFGTSGSYEQYF. CDR3 DNA: TGTGCCAGCAGTTACTCTTTCGGGACTAGCGGGAGCTACGAGCAGTACTTC.

Note on this clonotype: This could be a read error, since a much larger clone is one nucleotide away. This CDR3 is missing its conserved last phenylalanine or tryptophan, likely due to a read error. The chain combines TRBV7-7 with TRBJ1-4; TRBD1 might be the D (6 bases). The CDR3 runs to 15 residues. The germline gives CDR1 SSHAT, CDR2 FNYEAQ (reference sequence). The CDR3 nucleotides read TGTGCTAGCAGCCCGACGGGACACGTTAATGAAAAACTGTTTTCT. Its translation: CASSPTGHVNEKLFS.

This clonotype has more than one count but fewer than ten. The chain's CDR3 is CASSLTIGTGRYGYTF. CDR3 in DNA: TGTGCCAGCAGCCTCACGATTGGGACAGGGCGCTATGGCTACACCTTC. The rearrangement uses TRBV7-2 and TRBJ1-2; 9 nucleotides agree with TRBD1. The V gene's germline CDR1 is SGHTA and CDR2 FQGNSA. This CDR3 region has 16 residues. V lost 5 bases and J lost 4; bases outside the gene matches: 11.

This clonotype showed up many times. J is TRBJ2-1 and V is TRBV6-2 or TRBV6-3; a possible D gene is TRBD2 (5 bases). There are 14 residues in the CDR3. Trimming took 2 bases from V and 4 from J, leaving 9 bases between them. The V gene's germline CDR1 is MNHEY and CDR2 SVGEGT. CDR3 sequence: CASSYSEGYNEQFF. The CDR3 DNA follows: TGTGCCAGCAGTTACAGTGAGGGTTACAATGAGCAGTTCTTC.